The 29 T cell receptor beta chains reported below all come from one sample, sequenced in a study of cytomegalovirus exposure and HLA in healthy donors (dated by TCRdb to between 2016 and 2019). The library came from the immunoSEQ multiplex PCR assay. A mixture of 60 forward primers for TCR Vbeta segments and 13 reverse primers for TCR Jbeta segments was used in the multiplex PCR. In TCRdb, the immuneACCESS table is reduced to in-frame sequences with V and J assigned. These tables do not hold every clone; where another copy was compared, an unresolved V gene accounts for under half, and the others remain unexplained. The sample data list 75,000 to 90,000 clones, and less than 80% of these were observed just once. About 20% of the sample rests with the top ten. The sample consisted of PBMCs. All receptors derive from a man aged 25-45 years in good health and CMV-seropositive.

The V gene is TRBV11-2, the J gene TRBJ2-2; 7 nucleotides align to TRBD1. The CDR3 consists of 16 residues. Germline V gene sequence: CDR1 SGHAT, CDR2 FQNNGV. The J segment lost 4 bases and the V segment lost 2 bases, leaving 7 bases of the junction unmatched. Here the CDR3 DNA reads TGTGCCAGCAGCTTATCAAAGACAGGGTCCACCGGGGAGCTGTTTTTT. It translates to CASSLSKTGSTGELFF.

The chain joins TRBV19 to TRBJ1-4, with TRBD1 matching 7 bases. CDR1 is LNHDA and CDR2 is SQIVND in the germline V gene (reference sequence). The CDR3 length is 16 residues. Trimming took 5 bases from V and 0 from J; bases not matched to a gene: 6. The CDR3: CASSFGTAATNEKLFF. The DNA of the CDR3 is TGTGCCAGTAGTTTCGGGACAGCTGCAACTAATGAAAAACTGTTTTTT.

V and J are TRBV7-2 and TRBJ2-7, with TRBD2 matching 13 bases. The CDR3 runs to 16 residues. Trimming cost V 3 bases and J 2 bases; bases outside gene matches: 4. Germline-derived CDR1 and CDR2 are SGHTA and FQGNSA. DNA for the CDR3: TGTGCCAGCAGCTTTCATGGGACTAGCGGGGCCTACGAGCAGTACTTC. Protein: CASSFHGTSGAYEQYF.

The chain carries TRBV4-1 and TRBJ2-3; 10 bases agree with TRBD1. Unmatched junction bases numbered 9, after V lost 0 bases and J lost 6 bases. The CDR3 spans 17 residues. Germline CDR1 is MGHRA and CDR2 is YSYEKL. The CDR3 spells CASSQEAGTGAVDTQYF. The CDR3 bases are TGCGCCAGCAGCCAAGAGGCCGGGACAGGGGCAGTGGATACGCAGTATTTT.

The chain joins TRBV6-1 to TRBJ2-3; a weak D match, TRBD1 (6 bases). The CDR3 is 15 amino acids. Germline V gene sequence: CDR1 MNHNS, CDR2 SASEGT. Deletions cut 5 bases from V and 2 bases from J, with 14 bases between. The CDR3 loop reads CASSPSGEDTDTQYF. CDR3 nucleotides: TGTGCCAGCAGTCCGTCAGGGGAAGACACAGATACGCAGTATTTT.

This clone was seen once. This chain links TRBV11-1 with TRBJ1-4; D gene ambiguous. The CDR3 totals 11 residues. Trimming left V 8 bases short and J 5 bases short, with 6 bases between. CDR1 is SGHAT and CDR2 is FQDESV in the germline V gene (reference sequence). The CDR3 DNA sequence: TGTGCCAGCGGGGAGAATGAAAAACTGTTTTTT. Its translation: CASGENEKLFF.

This clone was found a few times. V usage is TRBV11-2 and J usage is TRBJ1-2, with 8 bases lining up with TRBD1. Germline V gives CDR1 SGHAT, CDR2 FQNNGV. V was clipped by 6 bases and J by 4 bases; unmatched bases: 7. This CDR3 spans 14 amino acids. CDR3 loop: CASSSTGVGYGYTF. The CDR3 DNA follows: TGTGCCAGCAGTTCGACAGGGGTAGGCTATGGCTACACCTTC. Combining the CDR3 with reference TRBV11-2 and TRBJ1-2 gives the whole variable domain EAGVAQSPRYKIIEKRQSVAFWCNPISGHATLYWYQQILGQGPKLLIQFQNNGVVDDSQLPKDRFSAERLKGVDSTLKIQPAKLEDSAVYLCASSSTGVGYGYTFGSGTRLTVV.

The V and J genes are TRBV25-1 and TRBJ1-2, with a possible D match to TRBD1 (5 bases). CDR3 length: 14 amino acids. V was cut by 0 bases and J by 2 bases, with 7 bases left in between. Germline V gene data show CDR1 as MGHDK and CDR2 as SYGVNS. The CDR3 loop reads CASSEYGANYGYTF. CDR3 bases: TGTGCCAGCAGTGAATATGGGGCCAACTATGGCTACACCTTC.

The chain employs TRBV19 and TRBJ2-2, with TRBD1 matching 7 bases. V was clipped by 10 bases and J by 0 bases; unmatched bases: 5. CDR3 length equals 14 residues. Germline V lookup: CDR1 LNHDA, CDR2 SQIVND (reference sequence). The CDR3 spells CATLGTANTGELFF. CDR3 sequence (DNA): TGTGCCACCCTCGGGACAGCGAACACCGGGGAGCTGTTTTTT. The whole variable domain, remainder taken from reference TRBV19 and TRBJ2-2, is DGGITQSPKYLFRKEGQNVTLSCEQNLNHDAMYWYRQDPGQGLRLIYYSQIVNDFQKGDIAEGYSVSREKKESFPLTVTSAQKNPTAFYLCATLGTANTGELFFGEGSRLTVL.

The chain uses TRBV11-2 and TRBJ2-7; 7 nucleotides agree with TRBD1. The CDR3 runs 14 residues. The ends lost 6 bases at V and 2 bases at J; junction bases unmatched: 7. The germline CDR1 and CDR2 sequences are SGHAT and FQNNGV. Here the CDR3 reads CASSIEQGPYEQYF. The CDR3 bases are TGTGCCAGCAGTATCGAACAGGGGCCCTACGAGCAGTACTTC.

The chain employs TRBV15 and TRBJ2-7; TRBD2 is a possible D gene (5 bases). The CDR3 runs to 16 residues. The V end lost 0 bases, the J end lost 4 bases, and 16 bases lay between the germline ends. CDR1 LNHNV and CDR2 YYDKDF come from the germline V gene (reference sequence). The CDR3 protein is CATSRDLGGGLYEQYF. The CDR3 DNA follows: TGTGCCACCAGCAGAGATCTGGGCGGCGGGTTGTACGAGCAGTACTTC.

The V and J genes are TRBV2 and TRBJ2-1; 8 bases match TRBD2. J lost 3 bases, V lost 2 bases, and 6 bases had no gene match. This CDR3 is built from 16 residues. Germline CDR1 SNHLY, CDR2 FYNNEI. CDR3 nucleotides: TGTGCCAGCAGTGAAATGCGGCTAGCGGGCTACAATGAGCAGTTCTTC. It encodes CASSEMRLAGYNEQFF.

This clone occurred once. The chain recombines TRBV7-8 with TRBJ1-3; 7 bases are shared with TRBD1. The V gene's germline CDR1 is SGHVS and CDR2 FQNEAQ. The CDR3 covers 14 residues. V dropped 5 bases and J dropped 2; count of bases not matched to a gene: 3. CDR3 DNA sequence: TGTGCCAGCAGCCCCAGGGGGACTGGAAACACCATATATTTT. This gives the protein CASSPRGTGNTIYF.

This chain links TRBV7-2 with TRBJ1-5; D is undetermined. The V gene lost 2 bases and the J gene lost 2 bases, with 4 bases spanning the gap. Looked up from germline, CDR1 is SGHTA and CDR2 is FQGNSA. The CDR3 is made up of 13 amino acids. The CDR3 coding sequence is TGTGCCAGCAGCTTACAGGGCAATCAGCCCCAGCATTTT. Amino acid sequence: CASSLQGNQPQHF.

The chain couples TRBV4-3 to TRBJ2-7; D remains ambiguous. Trimming shortened V by 1 base and J by 3 bases, and 10 bases separated the two germline ends. The CDR3 has 14 residues. Germline V lookup: CDR1 LGHNA, CDR2 YSLEER. This CDR3 is CASSQGHGYYEQYF. In DNA, the CDR3 is TGCGCCAGCAGCCAAGGTCACGGTTACTACGAGCAGTACTTC.

V gene TRBV19 combines with J gene TRBJ1-1, with a weak D call TRBD1 (5 bases). The CDR3 is made up of 13 amino acids. Trimming took off 10 bases at V and 1 base at J, with 13 bases between the two ends. Germline V CDR1 and CDR2: LNHDA, SQIVND (reference sequence). The CDR3 DNA follows: TGTGCCATCCGAAGACAGCAGAACACTGAAGCTTTCTTT. Translated, it gives CAIRRQQNTEAFF.

The chain employs TRBV29-1 and TRBJ1-2; D possibly corresponds to TRBD1 (6 bases). Germline CDR1 SQVTM, CDR2 ANQGSEA. Between the trimmed V and J ends, which lost 5 bases and 12 bases, there was a span of 22 bases. The CDR3 loop spans 13 amino acids. CDR3 protein: CSVKTYREEVDTF. The DNA for the CDR3 is TGCAGCGTTAAAACATACAGGGAAGAGGTGGACACCTTC.

The chain couples TRBV6-6 to TRBJ1-2, with TRBD1 identical over 9 bases. The V segment lost 7 bases and the J segment 6 bases; nucleotides outside the gene matches: 12. The CDR3 is made up of 15 amino acids. Looked up from germline, CDR1 is MNHNY and CDR2 is SVGAGI (reference sequence). The CDR3 loop reads CASNRDREGGHGYTF. The CDR3 DNA is TGTGCCAGCAACAGGGACAGGGAAGGGGGTCATGGCTACACCTTC.

V usage is TRBV5-4 and J usage is TRBJ2-3; D uncertain. V shed 0 bases and J shed 0 bases, with 8 bases lying between them. The CDR3 sequence is 15 residues long. The germline CDR1 and CDR2 sequences are SGHNT and YYREEE (reference sequence). The CDR3 sequence is CASSLGAPSTDTQYF. CDR3 DNA sequence: TGTGCCAGCAGCTTGGGGGCGCCTAGCACAGATACGCAGTATTTT.

This clone was detected only a few times. The chain recombines TRBV7-9 with TRBJ1-5; D remains ambiguous. Germline V gene lookup returns CDR1 SEHNR and CDR2 FQNEAQ (reference sequence). V lost 0 bases and J 3 bases, leaving 9 bases between the germline ends. This CDR3 spans 15 amino acids. The CDR3 nucleotides read TGTGCCAGCAGCTTAGCTGCTGACAACAATCAGCCCCAGCATTTT. It yields the protein CASSLAADNNQPQHF.

J is TRBJ2-3 and V is TRBV5-1; 10 bases align to TRBD1. The CDR3 covers 16 residues. Unmatched junction bases numbered 6, after V lost 3 bases and J lost 2 bases. Germline V gene sequence: CDR1 SGHRS, CDR2 YFSETQ. The CDR3 sequence: CASSWGDRGHTDTQYF. The CDR3 DNA sequence: TGCGCCAGCAGCTGGGGAGACAGGGGGCACACAGATACGCAGTATTTT.

The chain joins TRBV2 to TRBJ2-5; 14 nucleotides align to TRBD2. The V and J ends lost 4 bases and 4 bases, in that order; junction bases with no gene match: 11. Germline lookup yields CDR1 SNHLY and CDR2 FYNNEI. The CDR3 extends over 18 amino acids. In DNA, the CDR3 is TGTGCCAGCAGTGGCCAGACTAGCGGGAGGGCCGGCAGAGAGACCCAGTACTTC. The encoded protein is CASSGQTSGRAGRETQYF.

Points on this clone: Germline and junction disagree at one end, which may indicate a read error. J is TRBJ2-3 and V is TRBV6-1; 10 nucleotides match TRBD2. The V gene's germline CDR1 is MNHNS and CDR2 SASEGT. The CDR3 consists of 16 residues. In DNA form, the CDR3 reads TGTGCCAGCAGCGAAGCTAGCGGGAGTGTTCAAGATACGCAGTATTTT. Its translation is CASSEASGSVQDTQYF.

This clone was picked up one time. A junction boundary mismatches the germline segment, possibly from a read error. The chain couples TRBV7-9 to TRBJ1-1; D possibly corresponds to TRBD1 (5 bases). Germline-derived CDR1 and CDR2 are SEHNR and FQNEAQ (reference sequence). The CDR3 contains 12 residues. CDR3 DNA: TGTTCCAGCAGCCGCGACAGCACTGAAGCTTTCTTT. Residues: CSSSRDSTEAFF. The variable domain in full, with the rest retrieved from reference TRBV7-9 and TRBJ1-1, is DTGVSQNPRHKITKRGQNVTFRCDPISEHNRLYWYRQTLGQGPEFLTYFQNEAQLEKSRLLSDRFSAERPKGSFSTLEIQRTEQGDSAMYLCSSSRDSTEAFFGQGTRLTVV.

This clone was picked up a small number of times. The chain links TRBV6-4 to TRBJ2-1; D is undetermined. V was shortened by 0 bases and J by 0 bases, with 9 bases between the two germline ends. The germline V gene encodes CDR1 MRHNA and CDR2 SNTAGT. The CDR3 length is 16 residues. This CDR3 reads CASSDSGSGSYNEQFF. The CDR3 DNA sequence: TGTGCCAGCAGTGACTCCGGGTCCGGCTCCTACAATGAGCAGTTCTTC.

V is TRBV25-1 and J is TRBJ2-1, with D unclear. Germline CDR1 and CDR2: MGHDK and SYGVNS. The V gene lost 1 base and the J gene lost 11 bases, with 9 bases spanning the gap. This CDR3 spans 12 amino acids. In nucleotides, the CDR3 is TGTGCCAGCAGTGAATTGGAGTGTAAGCAGTTCTTC. This codes for CASSELECKQFF.

In this sample, this clone turned up a few times. The rearrangement joins TRBV7-2 to TRBJ2-2; TRBD1 might be the D (6 bases). Looked up from germline, CDR1 is SGHTA and CDR2 is FQGNSA. The CDR3 has 16 residues. Trimming stripped 4 bases from V and 5 bases from J, with 17 bases between. CDR3 sequence reads: CASSYPRGIDTGELFF. CDR3 sequence (DNA): TGTGCCAGCAGCTATCCTAGGGGGATCGATACCGGGGAGCTGTTTTTT.

This sequence joins TRBV30 and TRBJ1-3; no clear D. This CDR3 spans 13 amino acids. The ends were cut back, 4 bases at V and 0 bases at J, with 7 bases in the middle. The germline CDR1 and CDR2 sequences are GTSNPN and SVGIG (reference sequence). The CDR3 coding sequence is TGTGCCTGGACCAGGTTCTCTGGAAACACCATATATTTT. Translation gives CAWTRFSGNTIYF.

The chain is built from TRBV4-2 and TRBJ1-5; 7 bases agree with TRBD1. The CDR3 runs to 15 residues. V was pared by 4 bases and J by 2 bases, with 5 bases of the junction left unmatched. Looked up from germline, CDR1 is LGHNA and CDR2 is YNFKEQ. CDR3 bases: TGTGCCAGCAGCCTCAGGGGGGCCGGCAATCAGCCCCAGCATTTT. It specifies CASSLRGAGNQPQHF.